Listed here are 28 T cell receptor beta chains from one sample, sequenced in a study of cytomegalovirus exposure and HLA in healthy donors. PCR involved 60 Vbeta and 13 Jbeta primers. TCRdb keeps only in-frame clones here, not all; method: immunoSEQ multiplex PCR. The sample yields about 130,000 clones, less than 80% seen once. The sample was PBMCs. The source is a woman in her fifties or sixties in good health and CMV-seronegative.

This chain connects TRBV6-1 to TRBJ2-3; D not resolved. CDR3 size: 13 residues. The germline V and J ends were trimmed by 4 bases and 0 bases, with 5 bases remaining between them. Germline V gives CDR1 MNHNS, CDR2 SASEGT. The CDR3 DNA reads as TGTGCCAGCAGTGGACTCAGCACAGATACGCAGTATTTT. This sequence encodes CASSGLSTDTQYF.

The chain couples TRBV28 to TRBJ2-1, with D hard to call. The germline V and J ends were trimmed by 4 bases and 12 bases, with 13 bases remaining between them. The germline V gene has CDR1 MDHEN and CDR2 SYDVKM. CDR3 length: 12 residues. The CDR3 sequence is CASSSTRPTQFF. Written as DNA, the CDR3 is TGTGCCAGCAGTTCAACACGTCCAACGCAGTTCTTC.

J is TRBJ1-2 and V is TRBV28; 9 bases map to TRBD1. This CDR3 comprises 13 residues. The junction had 8 bases not matched to a gene; V was cut back by 7 bases and J by 8 bases. Germline V gene data show CDR1 as MDHEN and CDR2 as SYDVKM. Here the CDR3 reads CASTVRDREGYTF. CDR3 DNA sequence: TGTGCCAGCACGGTAAGGGACAGGGAAGGCTACACCTTC.

This sequence joins TRBV19 and TRBJ1-1; 9 bases agree with TRBD1. Germline assignment: CDR1 LNHDA and CDR2 SQIVND (reference sequence). The ends lost 3 bases at V and 0 bases at J; junction bases unmatched: 11. This CDR3 has 18 amino acids. CDR3 DNA: TGTGCCAGTAGTATCTCTCTCGGGACAGGGTTAATGAACACTGAAGCTTTCTTT. Translated, it gives CASSISLGTGLMNTEAFF.

J is TRBJ2-7 and V is TRBV20-1, with D maybe TRBD2 (5 bases). V gave up 8 bases and J gave up 5 bases, with 13 bases separating them. CDR1 is DFQATT and CDR2 is SNEGSKA in the germline V gene (reference sequence). CDR3 size: 11 residues. The DNA for the CDR3 is TGCAGTTCCGCCGGGGTGGACGAGCAGTACTTC. Protein: CSSAGVDEQYF.

This clone was found a few times. This rearrangement joins TRBV11-2 to TRBJ1-6; 7 nucleotides line up with TRBD1. This CDR3 has 15 residues. V was clipped by 5 bases and J by 4 bases; unmatched bases: 5. Per the germline V gene, CDR1 is SGHAT and CDR2 is FQNNGV. CDR3 nucleotides: TGTGCCAGCAGCACCAGGGGGACGTATAATTCACCCCTCCACTTT. It is translated as CASSTRGTYNSPLHF.

The chain is built from TRBV30 and TRBJ1-2, with TRBD1 matching over 7 bases. Germline V gene data show CDR1 as GTSNPN and CDR2 as SVGIG (reference sequence). CDR3 length equals 14 residues. V gave up 0 bases and J gave up 6 bases; unmatched junction bases: 7. The chain's CDR3 is CAWSVEGALHGYTF. CDR3 DNA sequence: TGTGCCTGGAGTGTCGAGGGGGCCCTTCATGGCTACACCTTC.

The CDR3 coding sequence is TGTGCCAGCAGTGAAGCGGGGTTAGCGGGGACGGCGTACAATGAGCAGTTCTTC. Translation gives CASSEAGLAGTAYNEQFF. The rearrangement joins TRBV2 to TRBJ2-1; 8 bases fit TRBD2. The V segment lost 0 bases and the J segment 4 bases; nucleotides outside the gene matches: 11. Germline-derived CDR1 and CDR2 are SNHLY and FYNNEI. The CDR3 covers 18 residues. Drawing the rest from reference TRBV2 and TRBJ2-1, the complete variable domain is EPEVTQTPSHQVTQMGQEVILRCVPISNHLYFYWYRQILGQKVEFLVSFYNNEISEKSEIFDDQFSVERPDGSNFTLKIRSTKLEDSAMYFCASSEAGLAGTAYNEQFFGPGTRLTVL.

This clone has just a few counts. The chain uses TRBV5-4 and TRBJ2-7, with a weak D call TRBD1 (6 bases). The CDR3 spans 13 residues. From germline, CDR1 is SGHNT and CDR2 YYREEE (reference sequence). The V end lost 1 base, the J end lost 3 bases, and 8 bases lay between the germline ends. In nucleotides, the CDR3 is TGTGCCAGCAGCTTGCAGGGGCACTACGAGCAGTACTTC. It specifies CASSLQGHYEQYF.

Turning to this clone: A read error may produce the germline difference seen at one junction end. The chain has TRBV7-9 and TRBJ2-7; the D is unclear. The CDR3 is made up of 12 amino acids. Germline lookup yields CDR1 SEHNR and CDR2 FQNEAQ (reference sequence). The CDR3 nucleotides read TGTTCCAGCAGCTCTGAGCCCTACGAGCAGTACTTC. The encoded protein is CSSSSEPYEQYF.

The chain joins TRBV18 to TRBJ2-5, with 10 bases identical to TRBD1. Germline CDR1 is KGHSH and CDR2 is LQKENI. The trim removed 4 bases at V and 1 base at J, leaving 3 bases unmatched. This CDR3 has 15 residues. The CDR3 is CASSLGQGSQETQYF. The CDR3 DNA sequence: TGTGCCAGCTCACTGGGACAGGGGTCCCAAGAGACCCAGTACTTC.

The chain uses TRBV7-9 and TRBJ1-2; D unresolved. CDR1 is SEHNR and CDR2 is FQNEAQ in the germline V gene (reference sequence). Trimming removed 6 bases from V and 0 bases from J, with 20 bases in between. CDR3 length equals 17 residues. This CDR3 is CASRNEVDAGSNYGYTF. In DNA, the CDR3 is TGTGCCAGCAGGAATGAGGTTGACGCCGGTTCTAACTATGGCTACACCTTC. Looking up the rest from reference TRBV7-9 and TRBJ1-2 gives the full variable domain: DTGVSQNPRHKITKRGQNVTFRCDPISEHNRLYWYRQTLGQGPEFLTYFQNEAQLEKSRLLSDRFSAERPKGSFSTLEIQRTEQGDSAMYLCASRNEVDAGSNYGYTFGSGTRLTVV.

Only a few counts were recorded for this clone. The chain joins TRBV9 to TRBJ2-1; possible D gene TRBD1, 5 bases. CDR1 and CDR2 from the germline V gene are SGDLS and YYNGEE. The CDR3 is made up of 14 amino acids. V lost 1 base to trimming and J lost 3 bases, with 8 bases between them. CDR3 in amino acids: CASSVLGDYNEQFF. CDR3 sequence (DNA): TGTGCCAGCAGCGTATTAGGGGACTACAATGAGCAGTTCTTC.

This clone was seen only once. The rearrangement links TRBV19 to TRBJ1-3; D is perhaps TRBD1 (6 bases). This CDR3 has 16 residues. CDR1 LNHDA and CDR2 SQIVND come from the germline V gene (reference sequence). V dropped 5 bases and J dropped 1 base, with 15 bases sitting between them. The CDR3 sequence: CASSFPRGASGNTIYF. The CDR3, as DNA: TGTGCCAGTAGTTTTCCCAGGGGAGCTTCTGGAAACACCATATATTTT.

This clone has only a few counts. DNA of the CDR3: TGTGCCAGCAGCCCTAGCCGGCAGAGAAATCAGCCCCAGCATTTT. Amino acids: CASSPSRQRNQPQHF. This chain joins TRBV7-8 and TRBJ1-5, with D uncertain. Trimming removed 5 bases at V and 4 bases at J, with 15 bases between. The CDR3 spans 15 residues. Germline V lookup: CDR1 SGHVS, CDR2 FQNEAQ.

The chain recombines TRBV2 with TRBJ1-1; 8 nucleotides line up with TRBD1. This CDR3 is built from 17 residues. J was trimmed by 4 bases and V by 3 bases; bases with no gene match: 13. The germline V gene has CDR1 SNHLY and CDR2 FYNNEI. This CDR3 is CASSDIEAGGAGTEAFF. The CDR3 coding sequence is TGTGCCAGCAGTGACATAGAGGCAGGGGGCGCGGGCACTGAAGCTTTCTTT.

V usage is TRBV28 and J usage is TRBJ1-4; D remains ambiguous. The germline V gene has CDR1 MDHEN and CDR2 SYDVKM. The CDR3 length is 12 residues. Trimming pared 3 bases from V and 8 bases from J, leaving 7 bases between. CDR3 nucleotides: TGTGCCAGCAGTTTCCGGGAAGAAAAACTGTTTTTT. This gives the protein CASSFREEKLFF.

The V call is TRBV27, the J call TRBJ2-5, with 9 bases lining up with TRBD2. The J segment lost 4 bases and the V segment lost 2 bases, leaving 8 bases of the junction unmatched. CDR3 length: 16 residues. Germline CDR1 MNHEY, CDR2 SMNVEV (reference sequence). CDR3 sequence: CASSLSRRGGGETQYF. In DNA form, the CDR3 reads TGTGCCAGCAGTTTAAGCCGGCGGGGGGGAGGAGAGACCCAGTACTTC.

The rearrangement joins TRBV29-1 to TRBJ2-7, with a weak D call TRBD2 (6 bases). The CDR3 is 12 residues long. Trimming shortened V by 4 bases and J by 7 bases, and 14 bases separated the two germline ends. CDR1 and CDR2 (germline): SQVTM, ANQGSEA. CDR3 DNA sequence: TGCAGCGTTGCCACCGGACTATCAGAGCAGTACTTC. Protein: CSVATGLSEQYF.

The CDR3 coding sequence is TGCGCCAGCAGCCAGGCGGGAAGTAACTACGAGCAGTACTTC. This translates into CASSQAGSNYEQYF. The chain uses TRBV4-1 and TRBJ2-7; D perhaps matches TRBD2 (6 bases). This CDR3 region has 14 residues. The ends were cut back, 3 bases at V and 3 bases at J, with 12 bases in the middle. The germline CDR1 and CDR2 sequences are MGHRA and YSYEKL.

The table lists this clone with a count of one. This chain uses TRBV9 with TRBJ1-5; D possibly corresponds to TRBD1 (5 bases). Trimming took off 3 bases at V and 7 bases at J, with 8 bases between the two ends. The germline V gene encodes CDR1 SGDLS and CDR2 YYNGEE. CDR3 length equals 12 residues. DNA for the CDR3: TGTGCCAGCAGCGGTGGGGGGCAGCCCCAGCATTTT. Translating gives CASSGGGQPQHF.

V usage is TRBV6-5 and J usage is TRBJ2-2, with no clear D. CDR3 length equals 12 residues. The V and J ends lost 5 bases and 5 bases respectively, with 6 bases between them. The germline V gene has CDR1 MNHEY and CDR2 SVGAGI. This chain's CDR3 is CASSDITGELFF. The CDR3 bases are TGTGCCAGCAGTGACATTACCGGGGAGCTGTTTTTT.

The chain employs TRBV5-6 and TRBJ2-7; the D gene is possibly TRBD2 (6 bases). The CDR3 loop spans 15 amino acids. Trimming left V 5 bases short and J 0 bases short, with 15 bases between. Germline CDR1 reads SGHDT; CDR2 reads YYEEEE. CDR3 region: CASRAWGVNSYEQYF. Written as DNA, the CDR3 is TGTGCCAGCAGGGCGTGGGGGGTCAACTCCTACGAGCAGTACTTC.

The J gene is TRBJ2-6, the V gene TRBV25-1, with a tentative D call TRBD2 (5 bases). This CDR3 has 18 residues. Germline CDR1 is MGHDK and CDR2 is SYGVNS. Trimming left V 2 bases short and J 0 bases short, with 14 bases between. The CDR3: CASSERVGSNSGANVLTF. In DNA, the CDR3 is TGTGCCAGCAGTGAAAGAGTAGGGAGTAACTCTGGGGCCAACGTCCTGACTTTC.

V and J are TRBV6-5 and TRBJ2-7; possible D gene TRBD1, 5 bases. Germline CDR1 is MNHEY and CDR2 is SVGAGI. This CDR3 is built from 11 residues. The V and J ends lost 2 bases and 7 bases respectively, with 6 bases between them. This chain's CDR3 is CASSYGQEQYF. The CDR3 nucleotides are TGTGCCAGCAGTTACGGACAAGAGCAGTACTTC.

The V call is TRBV21-1, the J call TRBJ2-1; the D call in the table, TRBD2, was not verified against the DNA. TRBV21-1 is labeled a pseudogene. CDR3 length equals 21 residues. The CDR3 DNA reads as TGTGCCAGCAGCCAAGGACTACTAGCGGGAGGTGGGAGAAGCTCCTACAATGAGCAGTTCTTC. It codes for CASSQGLLAGGGRSSYNEQFF.

This clone was observed a handful of times. V gene TRBV12-5 combines with J gene TRBJ2-7; TRBD1 matches at 11 bases. The CDR3 is 14 amino acids. Germline V gene lookup returns CDR1 LGHNT and CDR2 FRNRAP. The V segment lost 1 base and the J segment 7 bases; nucleotides outside the gene matches: 3. CDR3 DNA: TGTGCTAGTGGTTTGGGGACAGGGGGCCGAGAGCAGTACTTC. It encodes CASGLGTGGREQYF.

The chain couples TRBV27 to TRBJ2-1; D not certain. V was shortened by 3 bases and J by 0 bases, with 3 bases between the two germline ends. Germline CDR1 MNHEY, CDR2 SMNVEV (reference sequence). The CDR3 runs 13 residues. The CDR3 region is CASSFSSYNEQFF. The CDR3 DNA reads TGTGCCAGCAGTTTTAGCTCCTACAATGAGCAGTTCTTC.